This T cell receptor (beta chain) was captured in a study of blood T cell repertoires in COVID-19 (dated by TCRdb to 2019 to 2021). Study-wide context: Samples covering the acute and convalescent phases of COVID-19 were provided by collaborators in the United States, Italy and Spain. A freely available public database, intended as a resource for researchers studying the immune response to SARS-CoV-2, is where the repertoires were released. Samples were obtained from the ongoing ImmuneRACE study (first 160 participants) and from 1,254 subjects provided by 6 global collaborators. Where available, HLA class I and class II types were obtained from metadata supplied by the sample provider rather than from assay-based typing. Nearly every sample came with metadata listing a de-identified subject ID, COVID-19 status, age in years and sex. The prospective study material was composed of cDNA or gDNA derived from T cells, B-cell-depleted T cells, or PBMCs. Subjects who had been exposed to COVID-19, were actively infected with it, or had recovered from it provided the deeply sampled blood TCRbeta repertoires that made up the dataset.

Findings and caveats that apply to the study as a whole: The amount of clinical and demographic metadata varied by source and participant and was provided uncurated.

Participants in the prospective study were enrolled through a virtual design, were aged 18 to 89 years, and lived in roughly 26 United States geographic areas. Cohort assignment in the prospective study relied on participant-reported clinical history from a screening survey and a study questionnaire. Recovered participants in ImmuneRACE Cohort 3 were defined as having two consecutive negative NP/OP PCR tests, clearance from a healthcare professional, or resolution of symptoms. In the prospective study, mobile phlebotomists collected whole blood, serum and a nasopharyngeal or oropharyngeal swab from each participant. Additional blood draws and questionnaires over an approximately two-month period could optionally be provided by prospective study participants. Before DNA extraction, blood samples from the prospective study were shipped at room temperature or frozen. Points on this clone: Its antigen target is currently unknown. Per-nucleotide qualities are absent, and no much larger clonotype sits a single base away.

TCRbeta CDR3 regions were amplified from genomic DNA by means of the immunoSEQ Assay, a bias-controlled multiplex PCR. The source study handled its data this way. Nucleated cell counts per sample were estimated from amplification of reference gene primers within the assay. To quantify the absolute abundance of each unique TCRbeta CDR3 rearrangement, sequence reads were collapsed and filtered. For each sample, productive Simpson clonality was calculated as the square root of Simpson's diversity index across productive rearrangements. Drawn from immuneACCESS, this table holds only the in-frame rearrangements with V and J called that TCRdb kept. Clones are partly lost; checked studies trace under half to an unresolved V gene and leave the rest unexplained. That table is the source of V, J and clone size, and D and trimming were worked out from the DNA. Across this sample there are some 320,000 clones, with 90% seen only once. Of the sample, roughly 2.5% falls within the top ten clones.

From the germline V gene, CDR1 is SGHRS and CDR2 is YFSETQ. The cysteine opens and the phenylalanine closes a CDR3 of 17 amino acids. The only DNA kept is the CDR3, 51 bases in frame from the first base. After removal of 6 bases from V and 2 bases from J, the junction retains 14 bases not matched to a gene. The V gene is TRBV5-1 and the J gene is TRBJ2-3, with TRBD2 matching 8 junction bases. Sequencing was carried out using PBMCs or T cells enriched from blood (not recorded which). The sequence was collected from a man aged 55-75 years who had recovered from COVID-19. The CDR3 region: CASTPRQSGRITDTQYF. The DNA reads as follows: TGCGCCAGCACACCCCGCCAGAGCGGGAGAATCACAGATACGCAGTATTTT.